One sample yielded the 10 T cell receptor beta chains listed below, sequenced in a study of Ad26.COV2.S vaccination and SARS-CoV-2 variants. Stated treatment: some 20 received Ad26.COV2.S at low or high dose, single or two shots; roughly 5 received placebo; per-sample allocation not given. Sampling was performed 63 days after the first vaccine or placebo injection. Some clones are missing from TCRdb's copy, which holds only in-frame ones; the method was immunoSEQ multiplex PCR. The repertoire includes about 420,000 clones, 88% of them detected once, and about 3.5% sits in the top ten. Material: peripheral blood, obtained in a trial of Ad26.COV2.S vaccine versus placebo. These receptors all stem from a person between 18 and 65 years old who received the Ad26.COV2.S COVID-19 vaccine or a placebo.

This clone is a singleton in its sample. The J gene is TRBJ2-3, the V gene TRBV7-8; 7 positions agree with TRBD1. The germline CDR1 and CDR2 sequences are SGHVS and FQNEAQ. After removal of 1 base from V and 0 bases from J, the junction contained 7 bases not matched to a gene. The CDR3 runs to 17 residues. Here the CDR3 DNA reads TGTGCCAGCAGCTTAGAAGGGACAGACCCTAGCACAGATACGCAGTATTTT. It is translated as CASSLEGTDPSTDTQYF.

CDR3 nucleotide sequence: TGCGCCAGCAGCTTACCTACCGACACCGGGGAGCTGTTTTTT. This codes for CASSLPTDTGELFF. The V and J genes are TRBV5-1 and TRBJ2-2; D is undetermined. Between the trimmed V and J ends, which lost 2 bases and 3 bases, there was a span of 8 bases. CDR1 and CDR2 from the germline V gene are SGHRS and YFSETQ. This CDR3 region has 14 residues.

V usage is TRBV7-8 and J usage is TRBJ2-1, with D uncertain. There are 12 residues in the CDR3. Germline V gene lookup returns CDR1 SGHVS and CDR2 FQNEAQ. Trimming left V 3 bases short and J 5 bases short, with 5 bases between. CDR3 in DNA: TGTGCCAGCAGCTTTAGGGACAATGAGCAGTTCTTC. Protein product: CASSFRDNEQFF.

This chain connects TRBV5-1 to TRBJ1-1, with D tentatively TRBD1 (6 bases). V was shortened by 4 bases and J by 0 bases, with 10 bases between the two germline ends. There are 14 residues in the CDR3. Germline V gene lookup returns CDR1 SGHRS and CDR2 YFSETQ. This CDR3 reads CASSMTGLNTEAFF. The CDR3 DNA reads TGCGCCAGCAGCATGACAGGACTGAACACTGAAGCTTTCTTT.

The gene calls are TRBV30 and TRBJ1-6, with D perhaps matching TRBD1 (5 bases). Germline V gives CDR1 GTSNPN, CDR2 SVGIG (reference sequence). The V and J ends lost 5 bases and 6 bases respectively, with 14 bases between them. The CDR3 extends over 14 amino acids. The CDR3 nucleotides read TGTGCCTGGGAAGCCCCCGGGACTAATTCACCCCTCCACTTT. Its protein is CAWEAPGTNSPLHF.

The rearrangement joins TRBV5-4 to TRBJ1-1; 8 bases match TRBD1. CDR1 is SGHNT and CDR2 is YYREEE in the germline V gene (reference sequence). The CDR3 covers 15 residues. With V trimmed by 4 bases and J by 1 base, 6 bases remained unmatched. This CDR3 is CASSRDRTSNTEAFF. CDR3 DNA sequence: TGTGCCAGCAGCCGGGACAGGACCTCGAACACTGAAGCTTTCTTT.

In this sample, this clone turned up once. The chain combines TRBV7-9 with TRBJ2-3; D tentatively reads TRBD1 or TRBD2 (6 bases each). This CDR3 is 16 amino acids long. Germline V lookup: CDR1 SEHNR, CDR2 FQNEAQ (reference sequence). V lost 5 bases and J 0 bases, leaving 15 bases between the germline ends. CDR3 residues: CASSPGDFSSTDTQYF. Written as DNA, the CDR3 is TGTGCCAGCAGCCCAGGGGACTTCTCTAGCACAGATACGCAGTATTTT. The full variable domain, with the rest looked up from reference TRBV7-9 and TRBJ2-3, is DTGVSQNPRHKITKRGQNVTFRCDPISEHNRLYWYRQTLGQGPEFLTYFQNEAQLEKSRLLSDRFSAERPKGSFSTLEIQRTEQGDSAMYLCASSPGDFSSTDTQYFGPGTRLTVL.

The CDR3 protein is CASSLGRDRVSPLHF. The CDR3 bases are TGTGCCAGCAGCTTAGGGCGGGACAGGGTTTCACCCCTCCACTTT. The chain combines TRBV11-2 with TRBJ1-6; 9 bases agree with TRBD1. The CDR3 sequence is 15 residues long. The J segment lost 9 bases and the V segment lost 1 base, leaving 4 bases of the junction unmatched. CDR1 and CDR2 from the germline V gene are SGHAT and FQNNGV. Using reference TRBV11-2 and TRBJ1-6 for the parts outside the CDR3, the full variable domain is EAGVAQSPRYKIIEKRQSVAFWCNPISGHATLYWYQQILGQGPKLLIQFQNNGVVDDSQLPKDRFSAERLKGVDSTLKIQPAKLEDSAVYLCASSLGRDRVSPLHFGNGTRLTVT.

This chain links TRBV7-2 with TRBJ2-1; TRBD1 matches at 9 bases. This CDR3 region has 17 residues. Germline CDR1 SGHTA, CDR2 FQGNSA. After removal of 5 bases from V and 0 bases from J, the junction contained 8 bases not matched to a gene. CDR3 nucleotides: TGTGCCAGCAGCCCGAGGACAGGGGTTAGCTCCTACAATGAGCAGTTCTTC. It is translated as CASSPRTGVSSYNEQFF.

This chain joins TRBV7-9 and TRBJ1-2; TRBD1 aligns across 9 bases. Losses at the gene ends were 10 bases for V and 6 bases for J; bases not matched to a gene: 18. Germline CDR1 and CDR2: SEHNR and FQNEAQ (reference sequence). This CDR3 is built from 16 residues. CDR3 in DNA: TGTGCCACCAGAGCTGAAGGGATAACAGGGGGCGATGGCTACACCTTC. Its translation is CATRAEGITGGDGYTF. Full variable domain (remainder filled in from reference TRBV7-9 and TRBJ1-2): DTGVSQNPRHKITKRGQNVTFRCDPISEHNRLYWYRQTLGQGPEFLTYFQNEAQLEKSRLLSDRFSAERPKGSFSTLEIQRTEQGDSAMYLCATRAEGITGGDGYTFGSGTRLTVV.